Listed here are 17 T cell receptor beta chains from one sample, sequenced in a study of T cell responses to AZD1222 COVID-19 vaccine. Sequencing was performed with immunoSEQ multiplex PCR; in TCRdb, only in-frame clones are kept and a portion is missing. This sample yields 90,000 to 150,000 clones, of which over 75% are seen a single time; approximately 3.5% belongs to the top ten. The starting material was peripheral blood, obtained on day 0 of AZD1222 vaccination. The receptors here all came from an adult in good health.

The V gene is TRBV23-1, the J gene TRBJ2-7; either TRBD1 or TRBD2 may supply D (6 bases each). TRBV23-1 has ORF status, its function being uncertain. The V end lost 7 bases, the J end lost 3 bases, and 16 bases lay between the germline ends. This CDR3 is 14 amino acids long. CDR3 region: CASKVLGGGYEQYF. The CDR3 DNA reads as TGCGCCAGCAAAGTGCTGGGGGGCGGCTACGAGCAGTACTTC.

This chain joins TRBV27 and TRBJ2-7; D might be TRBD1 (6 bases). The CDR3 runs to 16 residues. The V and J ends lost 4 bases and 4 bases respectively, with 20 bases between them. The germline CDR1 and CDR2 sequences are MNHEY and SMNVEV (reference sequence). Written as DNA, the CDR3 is TGTGCCAGCAGTTCCAGGACAGCTGAGAAGAAATACGAGCAGTACTTC. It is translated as CASSSRTAEKKYEQYF.

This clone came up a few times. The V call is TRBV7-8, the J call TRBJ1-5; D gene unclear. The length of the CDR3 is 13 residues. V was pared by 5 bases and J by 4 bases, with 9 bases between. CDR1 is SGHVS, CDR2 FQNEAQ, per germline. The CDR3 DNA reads TGTGCCAGCAGCGGTCAGTTGAATCAGCCCCAGCATTTT. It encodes CASSGQLNQPQHF.

CDR3 sequence (DNA): TGTGCCAGCAGTTACAGGCATCGGCAGGTCCAAGAGACCCAGTACTTC. As protein: CASSYRHRQVQETQYF. The chain combines TRBV6-2 or TRBV6-3 with TRBJ2-5; D gene unclear. Germline CDR1 MNHEY, CDR2 SVGEGT. The CDR3 length is 16 residues. V was cut by 2 bases and J by 1 base, with 14 bases left in between.

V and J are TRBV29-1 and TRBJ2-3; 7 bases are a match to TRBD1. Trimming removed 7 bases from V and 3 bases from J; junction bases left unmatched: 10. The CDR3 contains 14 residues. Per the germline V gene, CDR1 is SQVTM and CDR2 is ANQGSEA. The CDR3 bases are TGCAGCGCCAGACAGGGAGTCGATACAGATACGCAGTATTTT. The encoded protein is CSARQGVDTDTQYF.

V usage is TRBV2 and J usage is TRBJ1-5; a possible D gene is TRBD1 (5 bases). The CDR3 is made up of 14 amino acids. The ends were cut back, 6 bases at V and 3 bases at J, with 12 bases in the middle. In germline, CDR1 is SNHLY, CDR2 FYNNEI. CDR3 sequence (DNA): TGTGCCAGCAGCGGGGGGGGAATCAATCAGCCCCAGCATTTT. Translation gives CASSGGGINQPQHF.

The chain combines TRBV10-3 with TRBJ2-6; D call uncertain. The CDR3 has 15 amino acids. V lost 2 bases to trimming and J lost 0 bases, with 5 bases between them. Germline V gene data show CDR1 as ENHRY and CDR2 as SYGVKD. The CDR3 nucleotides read TGTGCCATCAGTGAGGGTGGCTCTGGGGCCAACGTCCTGACTTTC. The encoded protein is CAISEGGSGANVLTF.

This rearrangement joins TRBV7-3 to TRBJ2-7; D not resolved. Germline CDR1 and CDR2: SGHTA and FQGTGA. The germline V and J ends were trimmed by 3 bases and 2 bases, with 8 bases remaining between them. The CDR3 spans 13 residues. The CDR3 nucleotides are TGTGCCAGCAGCTTTCCTGATCCCTACGAGCAGTACTTC. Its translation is CASSFPDPYEQYF.

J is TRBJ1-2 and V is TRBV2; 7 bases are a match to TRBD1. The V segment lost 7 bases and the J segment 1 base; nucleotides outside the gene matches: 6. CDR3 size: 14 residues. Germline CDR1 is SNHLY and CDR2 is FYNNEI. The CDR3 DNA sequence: TGTGCCAGCACCCCAGGGGACAGTAACTATGGCTACACCTTC. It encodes CASTPGDSNYGYTF.

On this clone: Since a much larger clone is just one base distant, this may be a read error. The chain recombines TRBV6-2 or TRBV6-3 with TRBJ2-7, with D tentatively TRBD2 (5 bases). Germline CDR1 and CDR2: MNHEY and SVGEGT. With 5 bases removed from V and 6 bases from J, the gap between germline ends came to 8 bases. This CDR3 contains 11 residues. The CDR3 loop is CASSRTSEQYF. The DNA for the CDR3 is TGTGCCAGCAGTAGGACTTCCGAGCAGTACTTC.

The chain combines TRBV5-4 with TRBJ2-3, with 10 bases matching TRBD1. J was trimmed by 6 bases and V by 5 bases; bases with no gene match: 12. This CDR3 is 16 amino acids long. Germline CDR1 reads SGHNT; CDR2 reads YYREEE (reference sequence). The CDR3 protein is CASSTRQGALEDTQYF. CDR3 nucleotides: TGTGCCAGCAGTACTCGACAGGGGGCGCTTGAGGATACGCAGTATTTT.

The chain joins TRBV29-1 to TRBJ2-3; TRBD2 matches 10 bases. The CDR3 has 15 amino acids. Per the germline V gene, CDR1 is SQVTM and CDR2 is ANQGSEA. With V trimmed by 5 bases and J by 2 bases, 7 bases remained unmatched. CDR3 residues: CSVSVSGGPTDTQYF. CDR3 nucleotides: TGCAGCGTTTCGGTTAGCGGGGGGCCCACAGATACGCAGTATTTT.

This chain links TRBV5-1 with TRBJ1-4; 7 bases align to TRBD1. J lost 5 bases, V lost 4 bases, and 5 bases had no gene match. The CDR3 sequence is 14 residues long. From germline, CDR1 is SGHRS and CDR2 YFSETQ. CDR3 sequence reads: CASSRGQPNEKLFF. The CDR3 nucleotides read TGCGCCAGCAGCCGGGGACAGCCAAATGAAAAACTGTTTTTT.

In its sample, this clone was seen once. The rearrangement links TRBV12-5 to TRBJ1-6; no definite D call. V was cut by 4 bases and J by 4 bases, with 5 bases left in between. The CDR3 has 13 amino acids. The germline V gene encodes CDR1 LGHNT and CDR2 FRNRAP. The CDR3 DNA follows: TGTGCTAGTGGTTGGGATTATAATTCACCCCTCCACTTT. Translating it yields CASGWDYNSPLHF.

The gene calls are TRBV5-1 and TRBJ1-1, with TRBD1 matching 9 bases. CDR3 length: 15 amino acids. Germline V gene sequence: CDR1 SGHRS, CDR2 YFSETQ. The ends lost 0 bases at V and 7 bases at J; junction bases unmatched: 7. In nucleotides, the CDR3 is TGCGCCAGCAGCTTGGGCGTGACAGGGGGAGTTGAAGCTTTCTTT. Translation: CASSLGVTGGVEAFF.

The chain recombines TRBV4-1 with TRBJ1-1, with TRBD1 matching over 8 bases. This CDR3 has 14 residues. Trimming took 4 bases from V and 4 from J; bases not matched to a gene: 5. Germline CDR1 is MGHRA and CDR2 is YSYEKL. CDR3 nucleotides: TGCGCCAGCAGCCGCCGACAGGGGTTCACTGAAGCTTTCTTT. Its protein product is CASSRRQGFTEAFF.

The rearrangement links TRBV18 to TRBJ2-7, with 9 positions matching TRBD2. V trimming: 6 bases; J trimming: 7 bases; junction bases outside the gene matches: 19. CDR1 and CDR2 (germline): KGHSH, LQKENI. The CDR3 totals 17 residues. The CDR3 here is CASSYPGTSSYLREQYF. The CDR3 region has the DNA TGTGCCAGCTCGTACCCGGGGACTAGCTCCTACCTTCGGGAGCAGTACTTC.